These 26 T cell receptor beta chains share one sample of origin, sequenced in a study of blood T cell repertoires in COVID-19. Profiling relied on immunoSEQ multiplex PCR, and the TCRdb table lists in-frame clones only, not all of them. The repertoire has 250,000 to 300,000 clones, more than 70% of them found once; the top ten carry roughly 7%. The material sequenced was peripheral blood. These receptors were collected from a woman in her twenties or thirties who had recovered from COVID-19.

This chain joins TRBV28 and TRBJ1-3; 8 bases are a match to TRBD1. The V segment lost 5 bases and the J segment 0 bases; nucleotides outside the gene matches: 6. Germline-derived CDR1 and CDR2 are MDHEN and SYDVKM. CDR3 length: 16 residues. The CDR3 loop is CASSSPGTGSGNTIYF. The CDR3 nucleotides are TGTGCCAGCAGTAGCCCCGGGACAGGCTCTGGAAACACCATATATTTT.

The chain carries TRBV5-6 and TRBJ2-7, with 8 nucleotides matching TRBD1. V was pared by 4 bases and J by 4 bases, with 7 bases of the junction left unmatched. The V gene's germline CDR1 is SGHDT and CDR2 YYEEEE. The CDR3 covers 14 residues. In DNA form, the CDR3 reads TGTGCCAGCAGCCTCTTGGACAGGGAATACGAGCAGTACTTC. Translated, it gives CASSLLDREYEQYF.

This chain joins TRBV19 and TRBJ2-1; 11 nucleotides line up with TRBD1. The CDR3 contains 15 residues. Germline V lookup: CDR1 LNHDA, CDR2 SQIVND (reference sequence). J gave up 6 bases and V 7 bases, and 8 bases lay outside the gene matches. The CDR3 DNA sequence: TGTGCCAGTATGGTTAAAGGACAGGGGGCCAATGAGCAGTTCTTC. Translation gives CASMVKGQGANEQFF.

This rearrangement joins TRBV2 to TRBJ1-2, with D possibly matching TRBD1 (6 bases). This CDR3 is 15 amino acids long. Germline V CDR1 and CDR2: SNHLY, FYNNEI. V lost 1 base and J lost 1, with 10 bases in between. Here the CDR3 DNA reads TGTGCCAGCAGTGAAGAGGGACATGGTAACTATGGCTACACCTTC. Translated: CASSEEGHGNYGYTF.

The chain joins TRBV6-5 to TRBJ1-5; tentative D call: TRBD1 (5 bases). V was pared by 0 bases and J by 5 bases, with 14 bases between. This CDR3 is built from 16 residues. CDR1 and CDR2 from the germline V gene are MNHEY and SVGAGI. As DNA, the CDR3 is TGTGCCAGCAGTTACTCGGGCAGCACGGGGGATCAGCCCCAGCATTTT. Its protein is CASSYSGSTGDQPQHF.

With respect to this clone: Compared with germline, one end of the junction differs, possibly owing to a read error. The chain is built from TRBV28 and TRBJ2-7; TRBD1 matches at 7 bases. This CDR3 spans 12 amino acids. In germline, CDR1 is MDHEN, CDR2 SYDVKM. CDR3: CACRQGSYEQYF. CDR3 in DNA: TGTGCCTGCAGACAGGGCTCCTACGAGCAGTACTTC.

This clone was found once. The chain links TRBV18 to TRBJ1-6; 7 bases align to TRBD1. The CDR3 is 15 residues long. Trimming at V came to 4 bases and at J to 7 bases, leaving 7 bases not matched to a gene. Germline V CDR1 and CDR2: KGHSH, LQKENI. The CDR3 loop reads CASSLNQGVNSPLHF. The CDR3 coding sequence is TGTGCCAGCTCACTCAATCAGGGGGTGAATTCACCCCTCCACTTT. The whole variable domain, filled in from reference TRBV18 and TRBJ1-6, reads NAGVMQNPRHLVRRRGQEARLRCSPMKGHSHVYWYRQLPEEGLKFMVYLQKENIIDESGMPKERFSAEFPKEGPSILRIQQVVRGDSAAYFCASSLNQGVNSPLHFGNGTRLTVT.

This chain's CDR3 is CASTGQGARTYEQYF. The CDR3 DNA is TGTGCCAGCACCGGACAGGGAGCCAGAACCTACGAGCAGTACTTC. The chain is built from TRBV27 and TRBJ2-7; TRBD1 aligns across 8 bases. The CDR3 loop spans 15 amino acids. CDR1 MNHEY and CDR2 SMNVEV come from the germline V gene (reference sequence). V lost 7 bases and J lost 2; bases outside the gene matches: 10.

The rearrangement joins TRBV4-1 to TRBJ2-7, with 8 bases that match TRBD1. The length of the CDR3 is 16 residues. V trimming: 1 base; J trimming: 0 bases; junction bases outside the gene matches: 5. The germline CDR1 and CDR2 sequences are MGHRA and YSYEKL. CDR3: CASSQVAGQASYEQYF. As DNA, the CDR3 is TGCGCCAGCAGCCAAGTGGCGGGACAGGCCTCCTACGAGCAGTACTTC.

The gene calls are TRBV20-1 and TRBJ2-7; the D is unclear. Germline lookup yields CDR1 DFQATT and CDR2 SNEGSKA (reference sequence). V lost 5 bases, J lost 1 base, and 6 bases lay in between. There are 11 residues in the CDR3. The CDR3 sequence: CSALGSYEQYF. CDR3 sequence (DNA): TGCAGTGCTCTCGGGTCCTACGAGCAGTACTTC.

The CDR3 reads CASSSRGGNYGYTF. CDR3 bases: TGTGCCAGCAGCTCCCGGGGGGGTAACTATGGCTACACCTTC. V and J are TRBV11-2 and TRBJ1-2, with D perhaps matching TRBD1 (5 bases). Germline V lookup: CDR1 SGHAT, CDR2 FQNNGV. Trimming pared 4 bases from V and 1 base from J, leaving 10 bases between. The CDR3 totals 14 residues. Filled out from reference TRBV11-2 and TRBJ1-2, the complete variable domain reads EAGVAQSPRYKIIEKRQSVAFWCNPISGHATLYWYQQILGQGPKLLIQFQNNGVVDDSQLPKDRFSAERLKGVDSTLKIQPAKLEDSAVYLCASSSRGGNYGYTFGSGTRLTVV.

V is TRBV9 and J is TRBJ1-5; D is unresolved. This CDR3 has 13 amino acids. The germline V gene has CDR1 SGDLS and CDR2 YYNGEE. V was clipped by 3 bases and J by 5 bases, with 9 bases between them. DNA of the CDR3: TGTGCCAGCAGCGGAGGGTCCGATCAGCCCCAGCATTTT. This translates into CASSGGSDQPQHF.

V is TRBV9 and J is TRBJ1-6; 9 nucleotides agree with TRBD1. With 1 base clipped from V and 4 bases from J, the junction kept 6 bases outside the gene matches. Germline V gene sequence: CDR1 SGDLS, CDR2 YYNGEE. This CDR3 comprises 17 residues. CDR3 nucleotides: TGTGCCAGCAGCGTAACGGACAGGGGCGCTTATAATTCACCCCTCCACTTT. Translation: CASSVTDRGAYNSPLHF.

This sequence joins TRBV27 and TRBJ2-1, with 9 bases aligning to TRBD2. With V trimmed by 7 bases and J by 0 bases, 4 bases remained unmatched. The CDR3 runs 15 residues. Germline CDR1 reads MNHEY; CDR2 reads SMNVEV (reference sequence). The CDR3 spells CASNLAGSSYNEQFF. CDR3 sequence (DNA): TGTGCCAGCAACCTAGCGGGAAGCTCCTACAATGAGCAGTTCTTC.

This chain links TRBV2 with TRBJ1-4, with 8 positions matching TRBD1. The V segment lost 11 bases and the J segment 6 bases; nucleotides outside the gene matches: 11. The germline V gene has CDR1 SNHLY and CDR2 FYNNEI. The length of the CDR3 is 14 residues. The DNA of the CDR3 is TGTGCCGGTTCCTTACAGGGGGGGGATGAAAAACTGTTTTTT. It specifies CAGSLQGGDEKLFF.

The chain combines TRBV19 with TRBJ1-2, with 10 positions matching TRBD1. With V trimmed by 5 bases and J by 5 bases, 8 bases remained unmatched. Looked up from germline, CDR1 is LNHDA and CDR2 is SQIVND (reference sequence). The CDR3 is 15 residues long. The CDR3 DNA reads TGTGCCAGTAGTCCTGACAGGGGGCGCGGATATGGCTACACCTTC. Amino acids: CASSPDRGRGYGYTF.

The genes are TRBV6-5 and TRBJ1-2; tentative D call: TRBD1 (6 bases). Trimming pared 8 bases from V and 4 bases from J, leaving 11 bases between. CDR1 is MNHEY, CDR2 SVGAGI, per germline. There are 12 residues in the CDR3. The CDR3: CASRGQRYGYTF. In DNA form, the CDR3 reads TGTGCCAGCCGCGGACAGCGCTATGGCTACACCTTC.

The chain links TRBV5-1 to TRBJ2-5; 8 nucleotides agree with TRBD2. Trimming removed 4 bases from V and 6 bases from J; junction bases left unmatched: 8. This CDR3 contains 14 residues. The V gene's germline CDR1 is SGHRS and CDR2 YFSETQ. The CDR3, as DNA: TGCGCCAGCAGCCCGACGACTAGCGCCCAGACCCAGTACTTC. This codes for CASSPTTSAQTQYF.

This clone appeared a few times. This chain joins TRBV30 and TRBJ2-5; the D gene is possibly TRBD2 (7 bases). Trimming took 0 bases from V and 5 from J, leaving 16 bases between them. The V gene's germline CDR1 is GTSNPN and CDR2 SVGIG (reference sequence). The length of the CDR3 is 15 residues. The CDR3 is CAWSVRGGAYETQYF. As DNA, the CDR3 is TGTGCCTGGAGTGTACGAGGGGGGGCCTATGAGACCCAGTACTTC.

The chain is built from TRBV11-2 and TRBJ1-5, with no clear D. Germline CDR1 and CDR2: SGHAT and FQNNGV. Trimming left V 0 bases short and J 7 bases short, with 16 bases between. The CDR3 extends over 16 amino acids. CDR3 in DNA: TGTGCCAGCAGCTTAGATTTTGGCCCAAAATACCAGCCCCAGCATTTT. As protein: CASSLDFGPKYQPQHF.

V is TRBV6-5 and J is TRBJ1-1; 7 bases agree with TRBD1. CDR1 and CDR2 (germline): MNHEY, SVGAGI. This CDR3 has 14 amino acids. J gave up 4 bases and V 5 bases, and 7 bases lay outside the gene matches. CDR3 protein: CASSPRQGGTEAFF. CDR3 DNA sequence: TGTGCCAGCAGTCCCCGACAGGGAGGCACTGAAGCTTTCTTT.

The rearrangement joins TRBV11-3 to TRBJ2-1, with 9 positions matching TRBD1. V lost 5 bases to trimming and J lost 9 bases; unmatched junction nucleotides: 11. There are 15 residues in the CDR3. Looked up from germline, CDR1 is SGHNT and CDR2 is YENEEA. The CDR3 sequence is CASSPGQGAYSEQFF. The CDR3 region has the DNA TGTGCCAGCAGCCCGGGACAGGGAGCGTATAGTGAGCAGTTCTTC.

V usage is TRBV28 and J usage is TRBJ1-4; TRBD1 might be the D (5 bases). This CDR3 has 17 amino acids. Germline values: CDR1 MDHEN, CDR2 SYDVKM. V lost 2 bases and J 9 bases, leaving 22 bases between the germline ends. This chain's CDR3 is CASSLARDGGPNQKLFF. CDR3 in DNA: TGTGCCAGCAGTTTAGCCCGGGACGGGGGACCGAATCAAAAACTGTTTTTT.

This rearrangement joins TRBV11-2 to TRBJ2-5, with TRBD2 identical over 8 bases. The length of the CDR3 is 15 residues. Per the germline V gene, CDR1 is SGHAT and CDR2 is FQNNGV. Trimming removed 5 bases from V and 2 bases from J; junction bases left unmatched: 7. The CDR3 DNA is TGTGCCAGCAGCCTCAAGAGCGGGGGACAAGAGACCCAGTACTTC. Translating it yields CASSLKSGGQETQYF.

In DNA form, the CDR3 reads TGTGCCAGCAGCTTACGGGCTGGAGAAGGGGATGAGCAGTTCTTC. Amino acids: CASSLRAGEGDEQFF. This chain uses TRBV7-3 with TRBJ2-1, with a tentative D call TRBD1 (5 bases). The CDR3 is made up of 15 amino acids. Trimming stripped 2 bases from V and 8 bases from J, with 16 bases between. CDR1 is SGHTA and CDR2 is FQGTGA in the germline V gene.

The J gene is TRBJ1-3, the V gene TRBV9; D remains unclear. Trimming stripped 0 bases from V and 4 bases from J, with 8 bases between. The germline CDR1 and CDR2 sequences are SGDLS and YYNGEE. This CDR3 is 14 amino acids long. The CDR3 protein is CASSVETSGNTIYF. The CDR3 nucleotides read TGTGCCAGCAGCGTAGAGACTTCAGGAAACACCATATATTTT.